A single sample gave rise to the 16 T cell receptor beta chains below, sequenced in a study of spatial heterogeneity in lung cancer. TCRdb reprocessed the 5' RACE reads with MiXCR, giving one entry per CDR3 protein. The sample shows about 10,000 distinct CDR3 sequences, about 9.4% of them seen only once. Indicated time point: blood at routine non-recurrence follow-up after resection. Sequenced here: PBMCs, sampled at follow-up. These receptors were collected from a female donor with early-stage non-small cell lung cancer.

By share, this clonotype counts as medium-sized. The chain employs TRBV7-9 and TRBJ2-3; D is uncertain. Germline V lookup: CDR1 SEHNR, CDR2 FQNEAQ (reference sequence). This CDR3 is 12 amino acids long. Trimming left V 4 bases short and J 2 bases short, with 4 bases between. The CDR3 loop is CASSYLTDTQYF. The CDR3 nucleotides are TGTGCCAGCAGCTACCTCACAGATACGCAGTATTTT. The full variable domain, with the rest looked up from reference TRBV7-9 and TRBJ2-3, is DTGVSQNPRHKITKRGQNVTFRCDPISEHNRLYWYRQTLGQGPEFLTYFQNEAQLEKSRLLSDRFSAERPKGSFSTLEIQRTEQGDSAMYLCASSYLTDTQYFGPGTRLTVL.

This clonotype was counted at least ten times. The chain recombines TRBV24-1 with TRBJ2-1, with TRBD2 matching over 7 bases. J gave up 6 bases and V 6 bases, and 10 bases lay outside the gene matches. This CDR3 has 15 amino acids. CDR1 is KGHDR, CDR2 SFDVKD, per germline. The CDR3: CATSSRSGNVNEQFF. The CDR3 nucleotides are TGTGCCACCAGTTCTCGGAGCGGGAATGTCAATGAGCAGTTCTTC.

The chain combines TRBV12-3 or TRBV12-4 with TRBJ1-3; D ambiguous. Trimming left V 7 bases short and J 0 bases short, with 16 bases between. The CDR3 covers 16 residues. CDR3 DNA sequence: TGTGCCAGCACCATGGGGAATCTCTTCTCTGGAAACACCATATATTTT. Translation: CASTMGNLFSGNTIYF.

This clonotype was recorded at least ten times. The DNA for the CDR3 is TGTGCCAGCAGTGATCGGGTGGGTGGGAATGAGCAGTTCTTC. The encoded protein is CASSDRVGGNEQFF. This chain links TRBV2 with TRBJ2-1; D is uncertain. V lost 3 bases and J 7 bases, leaving 13 bases between the germline ends. CDR1 SNHLY and CDR2 FYNNEI come from the germline V gene. The CDR3 covers 14 residues.

This clonotype showed up many times. The CDR3 spells CASSPRVVGNNEQFF. The CDR3 bases are TGCGCCAGCAGCCCAAGAGTGGTGGGGAACAATGAGCAGTTCTTC. The chain couples TRBV4-1 to TRBJ2-1, with unresolved D. The CDR3 is 15 amino acids. Trimming stripped 4 bases from V and 5 bases from J, with 15 bases between. CDR1 and CDR2 (germline): MGHRA, YSYEKL.

In this sample, this clonotype turned up many times. The chain links TRBV27 to TRBJ2-3; D call uncertain. The germline gives CDR1 MNHEY, CDR2 SMNVEV (reference sequence). Trimming removed 6 bases from V and 4 bases from J, with 8 bases in between. CDR3 length: 12 amino acids. Written as DNA, the CDR3 is TGTGCCAGCAGGGCTCGGGCAGATACGCAGTATTTT. This translates into CASRARADTQYF.

The chain employs TRBV4-1 and TRBJ2-2; the match to TRBD1 covers 11 bases. The CDR3 consists of 20 residues. The trim removed 6 bases at V and 3 bases at J, leaving 18 bases unmatched. In germline, CDR1 is MGHRA, CDR2 YSYEKL. The CDR3 DNA reads as TGCGCCAGCAGGCGATCCGGACAGGGGGCTGTGGGGGCTGACACCGGGGAGCTGTTTTTT. Its translation: CASRRSGQGAVGADTGELFF.

This clonotype was detected many times. The chain joins TRBV7-3 to TRBJ2-5, with TRBD2 as a possible D gene (5 bases). Per the germline V gene, CDR1 is SGHTA and CDR2 is FQGTGA. V lost 6 bases and J 5 bases, leaving 13 bases between the germline ends. This CDR3 comprises 13 residues. CDR3 coding DNA: TGTGCCAGCAGTCTCACTAGTGTGGAGACCCAGTACTTC. It is translated as CASSLTSVETQYF.

This clonotype was detected ten times or more. This rearrangement joins TRBV25-1 to TRBJ1-4, with D unclear. CDR1 and CDR2 from the germline V gene are MGHDK and SYGVNS. The CDR3 loop spans 14 amino acids. V gave up 2 bases and J gave up 4 bases, with 8 bases separating them. In DNA form, the CDR3 reads TGTGCCAGCAGTGAAGGTGGATTTAATGAAAAACTGTTTTTT. Amino acid sequence: CASSEGGFNEKLFF.

A few counts support this clonotype. The V gene is TRBV6-2 or TRBV6-3, the J gene TRBJ2-7, with 11 bases that match TRBD2. Germline CDR1 is MNHEY and CDR2 is SVGEGT. Germline trimming cut 6 bases from V and 3 bases from J; bases unmatched to any gene: 7. The CDR3 runs 15 residues. The DNA for the CDR3 is TGTGCCAGCAGACCGGGACTAGCGGATTTCTACGAGCAGTACTTC. Translated: CASRPGLADFYEQYF.

The CDR3 loop is CAWTSPDTQYF. DNA of the CDR3: TGTGCCTGGACTAGCCCAGATACGCAGTATTTT. V gene TRBV30 combines with J gene TRBJ2-3, with D maybe TRBD2 (5 bases). Germline V lookup: CDR1 GTSNPN, CDR2 SVGIG (reference sequence). V was trimmed by 4 bases and J by 4 bases, leaving 6 bases between them. The CDR3 sequence is 11 residues long.

This chain connects TRBV7-9 to TRBJ1-1; D may be TRBD1 (6 bases). The CDR3 runs to 14 residues. The V end was cut by 4 bases, the J end by 3 bases, with 12 bases between. Looked up from germline, CDR1 is SEHNR and CDR2 is FQNEAQ (reference sequence). The CDR3 protein is CASSSPGGHTEAFF. The CDR3 coding sequence is TGTGCCAGCAGCTCCCCCGGGGGGCACACTGAAGCTTTCTTT. The complete variable domain, with remaining parts taken from reference TRBV7-9 and TRBJ1-1, reads DTGVSQNPRHKITKRGQNVTFRCDPISEHNRLYWYRQTLGQGPEFLTYFQNEAQLEKSRLLSDRFSAERPKGSFSTLEIQRTEQGDSAMYLCASSSPGGHTEAFFGQGTRLTVV.

The CDR3 bases are TGTGCCAGCAGGGGGATTGGGGTGGGAGATGAGCAGTTCTTC. Its translation is CASRGIGVGDEQFF. This chain connects TRBV6-6 to TRBJ2-1; TRBD2 might be the D (5 bases). There are 14 residues in the CDR3. V dropped 6 bases and J dropped 8 bases, with 17 bases sitting between them. The V gene's germline CDR1 is MNHNY and CDR2 SVGAGI (reference sequence).

The J gene is TRBJ2-1, the V gene TRBV21-1; the table names TRBD1, a call not compared with the DNA. TRBV21-1 is deemed a pseudogene. This CDR3 is 15 amino acids long. CDR3 coding DNA: TGTGCCAGCAGCAAAGGGAACCGGGAGTTCTGTGAGCAGTTCTTC. It is translated as CASSKGNREFCEQFF.

This clonotype was detected a few times. The chain is built from TRBV28 and TRBJ2-7; D is perhaps TRBD1 (6 bases). The CDR3 runs 14 residues. V was shortened by 7 bases and J by 2 bases, with 15 bases between the two germline ends. Germline-derived CDR1 and CDR2 are MDHEN and SYDVKM. This CDR3 is CASTPGTGTYEQYV. CDR3 nucleotides: TGTGCCAGCACCCCGGGAACAGGGACCTACGAGCAGTACGTC.

This clonotype was seen repeatedly, ten times or more. This chain links TRBV12-3 or TRBV12-4 with TRBJ2-3, with D possibly TRBD2 on 7 matching bases. This CDR3 contains 15 residues. V was clipped by 6 bases and J by 4 bases, with 17 bases between them. This CDR3 is CASSRRGARADTQYF. DNA for the CDR3: TGTGCCAGCAGCCGACGGGGGGCCCGAGCAGATACGCAGTATTTT.